This TCR beta chain was captured by sequencing in a study of tumor-infiltrating lymphocytes in primary liver carcinoma. Study-level points and caveats: Tumors reached a significantly greater top-250-clone fraction than blood did (p = 0.039). Unsorted bulk samples meant CD4+ and CD8+ repertoires went uncompared.

Germline DNA was also extracted, with blood RNA taken from unsorted whole blood. In advance of surgery, around 4 milliliters of peripheral blood were collected. The CDR3 loop spans 16 amino acids. V lost 5 bases to trimming and J lost 1 base; unmatched junction nucleotides: 4. Germline V lookup: CDR1 LGHNT, CDR2 FRNRAP. Constant-region priming of about 520 ng total RNA yielded TCR beta cDNA. For TCR beta, libraries were produced by three nested multiplex PCR rounds using slightly modified ARM-PCR. TRBV1-TRBV30 forward primers paired with a C-beta reverse primer drove the first two PCR rounds, around 9 cycles each. TCRdb reanalysed the multiplex PCR reads using MiXCR and keeps one entry per CDR3 protein. The top ten hold approximately 9% of the sample, which has approximately 300,000 distinct CDR3 sequences, roughly two thirds seen once. Remarks on this clonotype: Antigen unknown.

The chain recombines TRBV12-5 with TRBJ2-2; 10 bases map to TRBD2. The sequenced sample was peripheral blood. This clonotype was obtained from a man aged 35-49 years with primary liver carcinoma and hepatitis B virus infection. In DNA, the CDR3 is TGTGCTAGTGGTAGTTCTAGCGGGAGGAACACCGGGGAGCTGTTTTTT. Its translation is CASGSSSGRNTGELFF.